The 27 T cell receptor beta chains given below trace back to one sample, sequenced in a study of cytomegalovirus exposure and HLA in healthy donors. PCR involved 60 Vbeta and 13 Jbeta primers. TCRdb keeps only in-frame clones here, not all; method: immunoSEQ multiplex PCR. The table has about 130,000 clones, about 74% seen once. The sequenced material came from PBMCs. Source of these receptors: a male donor in good health and CMV-seronegative.

In this sample, this clone turned up once. This chain joins TRBV28 and TRBJ1-5; D remains unclear. The germline gives CDR1 MDHEN, CDR2 SYDVKM. The CDR3 consists of 13 residues. V lost 6 bases and J lost 6, with 12 bases in between. The CDR3: CASSMTISQPQHF. Written as DNA, the CDR3 is TGTGCCAGCAGCATGACAATTAGTCAGCCCCAGCATTTT.

The chain has TRBV19 and TRBJ1-1; D is perhaps TRBD1 (5 bases). V was clipped by 8 bases and J by 4 bases, with 17 bases between them. This CDR3 has 14 residues. Germline assignment: CDR1 LNHDA and CDR2 SQIVND (reference sequence). The DNA of the CDR3 is TGTGCCAGTGATAGCGGGGGGGTGAGCACTGAAGCTTTCTTT. Its translation: CASDSGGVSTEAFF. Together with reference TRBV19 and TRBJ1-1, the CDR3 gives the full variable domain: DGGITQSPKYLFRKEGQNVTLSCEQNLNHDAMYWYRQDPGQGLRLIYYSQIVNDFQKGDIAEGYSVSREKKESFPLTVTSAQKNPTAFYLCASDSGGVSTEAFFGQGTRLTVV.

The V gene is TRBV5-1, the J gene TRBJ2-4; 7 bases match TRBD1. The CDR3 length is 16 residues. V shed 0 bases, J shed 1 base, and the junction held 4 bases outside the gene matches. Germline CDR1 and CDR2: SGHRS and YFSETQ. The CDR3 region has the DNA TGCGCCAGCAGCTTGGCCAGGGGGTTTGCCAAAAACATTCAGTACTTC. Amino acid sequence: CASSLARGFAKNIQYF.

The chain employs TRBV29-1 and TRBJ2-1, with TRBD2 identical over 10 bases. The CDR3 spans 16 residues. The V segment lost 2 bases and the J segment 6 bases; nucleotides outside the gene matches: 10. Germline V CDR1 and CDR2: SQVTM, ANQGSEA. In DNA, the CDR3 is TGCAGCGTTGAAATCGCGAGCGGGGGGGCCCTCAATGAGCAGTTCTTC. Translated, it gives CSVEIASGGALNEQFF.

A single count supports this clone. The chain is built from TRBV7-9 and TRBJ1-3; 9 bases agree with TRBD1. The junction had 14 bases not matched to a gene; V was cut back by 5 bases and J by 0 bases. The CDR3 runs 19 residues. CDR1 SEHNR and CDR2 FQNEAQ come from the germline V gene (reference sequence). The CDR3 coding sequence is TGTGCCAGCAGCGGAAAGGGACAGGGCACTTACGACTCTGGAAACACCATATATTTT. This translates into CASSGKGQGTYDSGNTIYF.

The gene calls are TRBV9 and TRBJ2-7; TRBD1 matches at 7 bases. Germline assignment: CDR1 SGDLS and CDR2 YYNGEE. The CDR3 is 14 residues long. V was pared by 4 bases and J by 2 bases, with 6 bases of the junction left unmatched. CDR3 sequence: CASSPGTVAYEQYF. The CDR3 DNA is TGTGCCAGCAGCCCAGGGACAGTTGCCTACGAGCAGTACTTC.

The chain employs TRBV28 and TRBJ1-1; tentative D call: TRBD1 (5 bases). This CDR3 is built from 16 residues. V lost 6 bases to trimming and J lost 0 bases, with 17 bases between them. From germline, CDR1 is MDHEN and CDR2 SYDVKM. The CDR3: CASRIPRWTLNTEAFF. The CDR3 DNA sequence: TGTGCCAGCAGAATCCCTCGATGGACACTGAACACTGAAGCTTTCTTT.

The chain couples TRBV5-6 to TRBJ2-2; 8 positions match TRBD2. Germline values: CDR1 SGHDT, CDR2 YYEEEE. The CDR3 consists of 16 residues. Trimming at V came to 4 bases and at J to 6 bases, leaving 11 bases not matched to a gene. The CDR3 coding sequence is TGTGCCAGCAGCGCAAGCGGGAGAGGTGGGGCCGGGGAGCTGTTTTTT. Its protein product is CASSASGRGGAGELFF.

V is TRBV10-3 and J is TRBJ1-2; tentatively, D is TRBD1 (6 bases). The V end was cut by 11 bases, the J end by 7 bases, with 14 bases between. The CDR3 length is 11 residues. Germline V gives CDR1 ENHRY, CDR2 SYGVKD. The CDR3 DNA sequence: TGTGCCCAGAGGGGGGAGGGTGGCTACACCTTC. It encodes CAQRGEGGYTF.

This chain joins TRBV18 and TRBJ2-7; TRBD2 might be the D (5 bases). The ends were cut back, 6 bases at V and 5 bases at J, with 20 bases in the middle. CDR3 size: 15 residues. Germline CDR1 reads KGHSH; CDR2 reads LQKENI. CDR3 nucleotide sequence: TGTGCCAGCTCTACTGGGCTAGCCAAAGTCAACGAGCAGTACTTC. Translation gives CASSTGLAKVNEQYF.

The chain links TRBV7-3 to TRBJ2-7; D uncertain. There are 13 residues in the CDR3. Trimming shortened V by 2 bases and J by 7 bases, and 12 bases separated the two germline ends. Looked up from germline, CDR1 is SGHTA and CDR2 is FQGTGA. CDR3 region: CASSLVSGTEQYF. DNA for the CDR3: TGTGCCAGCAGCTTAGTGTCAGGAACTGAGCAGTACTTC.

The CDR3 region has the DNA TGTGCCAGCAGTGAAGGTGCGTACGAGCAGTACTTC. This codes for CASSEGAYEQYF. The chain has TRBV2 and TRBJ2-7, with no clear D. The CDR3 runs 12 residues. Germline lookup yields CDR1 SNHLY and CDR2 FYNNEI. Trimming left V 1 base short and J 4 bases short, with 5 bases between.

The CDR3 region is CASFSVNSEQYF. The CDR3, as DNA: TGTGCCAGCTTCAGCGTAAATTCCGAGCAGTACTTC. The chain uses TRBV6-6 and TRBJ2-7; D remains unclear. CDR1 MNHNY and CDR2 SVGAGI come from the germline V gene (reference sequence). There are 12 residues in the CDR3. V was pared by 8 bases and J by 6 bases, with 14 bases between.

V gene TRBV5-4 combines with J gene TRBJ1-2; D gene unclear. Germline lookup yields CDR1 SGHNT and CDR2 YYREEE (reference sequence). The V gene lost 0 bases and the J gene lost 13 bases, with 10 bases spanning the gap. The CDR3 runs 11 residues. In DNA, the CDR3 is TGTGCCAGCAGCTTGGCGGGTCGAAGCACCTTC. Translation: CASSLAGRSTF.

This clone was counted once. The V gene is TRBV7-2, the J gene TRBJ2-5; a possible D gene is TRBD1 (5 bases). Deletions cut 7 bases from V and 3 bases from J, with 18 bases between. Germline CDR1 is SGHTA and CDR2 is FQGNSA. The CDR3 totals 15 residues. In nucleotides, the CDR3 is TGTGCCAGCACCCCCGGCCCAGGGCTAGAAGAGACCCAGTACTTC. Amino acids: CASTPGPGLEETQYF.

The chain joins TRBV4-3 to TRBJ2-7, with 8 bases identical to TRBD2. Germline-derived CDR1 and CDR2 are LGHNA and YSLEER. The V gene end was trimmed by 0 bases and the J gene end by 5 bases; junction bases not matched to a gene: 15. CDR3 length equals 18 residues. In DNA, the CDR3 is TGCGCCAGCAGCCAAGACCGGGCGGGAGCGGGAGCACGTCACGAGCAGTACTTC. Its translation: CASSQDRAGAGARHEQYF.

The gene calls are TRBV14 and TRBJ1-5; D gene unclear. From germline, CDR1 is SGHDN and CDR2 FVKESK. Trimming pared 2 bases from V and 6 bases from J, leaving 8 bases between. This CDR3 comprises 13 residues. This CDR3 is CASSQSLGQPQHF. Written as DNA, the CDR3 is TGTGCCAGCAGCCAAAGTCTCGGTCAGCCCCAGCATTTT.

The V gene is TRBV5-5, the J gene TRBJ2-3, with D possibly matching TRBD2 (5 bases). In germline, CDR1 is SGHKS, CDR2 YYEKEE (reference sequence). Trimming cost V 0 bases and J 0 bases, with 14 bases left between them. The CDR3 length is 17 residues. In DNA form, the CDR3 reads TGTGCCAGCAGCTTGGTTGCGGGTAAGAGTAGCACAGATACGCAGTATTTT. This codes for CASSLVAGKSSTDTQYF.

The V call is TRBV7-2, the J call TRBJ1-2, with 8 bases aligning to TRBD1. Germline V lookup: CDR1 SGHTA, CDR2 FQGNSA. This CDR3 comprises 15 residues. The V gene end was trimmed by 3 bases and the J gene end by 7 bases; junction bases not matched to a gene: 10. CDR3 sequence: CASSLGTGGRVGYTF. CDR3 nucleotides: TGTGCCAGCAGCTTGGGGACAGGTGGAAGGGTTGGCTACACCTTC. The full variable domain, in which reference TRBV7-2 and TRBJ1-2 provide the parts outside the CDR3, is GAGVSQSPSNKVTEKGKDVELRCDPISGHTALYWYRQSLGQGLEFLIYFQGNSAPDKSGLPSDRFSAERTGGSVSTLTIQRTQQEDSAVYLCASSLGTGGRVGYTFGSGTRLTVV.

In this sample, this clone turned up once. The chain is built from TRBV30 and TRBJ1-1; a possible D gene is TRBD1 (5 bases). Between the trimmed V and J ends, which lost 0 bases and 0 bases, there was a span of 11 bases. This CDR3 is built from 15 residues. CDR1 and CDR2 from the germline V gene are GTSNPN and SVGIG (reference sequence). The CDR3 protein is CAWSVRAGLNTEAFF. CDR3 bases: TGTGCCTGGAGTGTACGGGCAGGGCTGAACACTGAAGCTTTCTTT.

The rearrangement joins TRBV5-1 to TRBJ2-7, with 11 bases fitting TRBD2. The CDR3 has 15 amino acids. Per germline, CDR1 SGHRS and CDR2 YFSETQ. With V trimmed by 2 bases and J by 4 bases, 5 bases remained unmatched. The CDR3 DNA is TGCGCCAGCAGCTTCGCTAGCGGGGGGTATTACGAGCAGTACTTC. Amino acids: CASSFASGGYYEQYF.

V is TRBV27 and J is TRBJ2-3; possibly TRBD2 for D (5 bases). Germline loops: CDR1 MNHEY, CDR2 SMNVEV (reference sequence). Trimming left V 2 bases short and J 6 bases short, with 15 bases between. The CDR3 is 15 residues long. This CDR3 reads CASSLTVAPGDTQYF. For the CDR3, the DNA is TGTGCCAGCAGTTTAACTGTAGCCCCGGGGGATACGCAGTATTTT.

The chain uses TRBV28 and TRBJ2-7; 7 nucleotides match TRBD1. The CDR3 extends over 15 amino acids. With V trimmed by 4 bases and J by 3 bases, 9 bases remained unmatched. Germline loops: CDR1 MDHEN, CDR2 SYDVKM. The CDR3 DNA is TGTGCCAGCAGTTCCCCAGGGGGTTTGATCTACGAGCAGTACTTC. It encodes CASSSPGGLIYEQYF. Full variable domain (remainder filled in from reference TRBV28 and TRBJ2-7): DVKVTQSSRYLVKRTGEKVFLECVQDMDHENMFWYRQDPGLGLRLIYFSYDVKMKEKGDIPEGYSVSREKKERFSLILESASTNQTSMYLCASSSPGGLIYEQYFGPGTRLTVT.

V is TRBV7-3 and J is TRBJ2-5, with TRBD2 matching 8 bases. The germline V gene has CDR1 SGHTA and CDR2 FQGTGA. V dropped 5 bases and J dropped 4; count of bases not matched to a gene: 9. This CDR3 spans 15 amino acids. The CDR3 region is CASSPGGGVGETQYF. The CDR3 nucleotides are TGTGCCAGCAGCCCCGGGGGGGGAGTGGGAGAGACCCAGTACTTC.

This clone showed up just once. The V and J genes are TRBV27 and TRBJ1-2; D is undetermined. The CDR3 is 16 amino acids. Germline V gives CDR1 MNHEY, CDR2 SMNVEV (reference sequence). Trimming shortened V by 2 bases and J by 0 bases, and 13 bases separated the two germline ends. This CDR3 is CASSLKFGRANYGYTF. The CDR3 bases are TGTGCCAGCAGTTTAAAGTTCGGGAGGGCTAACTATGGCTACACCTTC.

V usage is TRBV6-5 and J usage is TRBJ1-3; 8 nucleotides agree with TRBD1. The germline V gene has CDR1 MNHEY and CDR2 SVGAGI. The CDR3 totals 15 residues. The V gene end was trimmed by 5 bases and the J gene end by 2 bases; junction bases not matched to a gene: 5. CDR3 coding DNA: TGTGCCAGCAGTCAATCAGGGGGCACTGGAAACACCATATATTTT. Encoded protein: CASSQSGGTGNTIYF.

V gene TRBV11-2 combines with J gene TRBJ2-5, with D uncertain. Near its end, the DNA agrees better with TRBJ2-7, so the J call may be wrong. Germline V lookup: CDR1 SGHAT, CDR2 FQNNGV. The CDR3 runs 15 residues. CDR3 nucleotide sequence: TGTGCCAGCAGCTTCTTGGTCAGGCACTCCTACGAGCAGTACTTC. Its translation is CASSFLVRHSYEQYF.